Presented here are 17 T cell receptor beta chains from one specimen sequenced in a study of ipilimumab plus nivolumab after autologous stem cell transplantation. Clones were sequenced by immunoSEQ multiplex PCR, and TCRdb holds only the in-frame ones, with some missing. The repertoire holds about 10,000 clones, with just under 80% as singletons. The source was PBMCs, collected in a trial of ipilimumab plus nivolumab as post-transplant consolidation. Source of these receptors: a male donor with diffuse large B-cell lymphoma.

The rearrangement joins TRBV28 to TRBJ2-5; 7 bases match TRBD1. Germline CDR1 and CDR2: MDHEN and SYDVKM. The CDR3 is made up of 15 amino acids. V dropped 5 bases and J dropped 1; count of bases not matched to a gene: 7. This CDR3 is CASSVPRTGQETQYF. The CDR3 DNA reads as TGTGCCAGCAGTGTACCAAGGACAGGCCAAGAGACCCAGTACTTC.

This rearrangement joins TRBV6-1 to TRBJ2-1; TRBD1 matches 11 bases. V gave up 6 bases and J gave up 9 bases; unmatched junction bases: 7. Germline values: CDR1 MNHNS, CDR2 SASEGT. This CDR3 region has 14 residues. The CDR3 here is CASSPGQGGSEQFF. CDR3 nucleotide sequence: TGTGCCAGCAGCCCGGGACAGGGGGGAAGTGAGCAGTTCTTC.

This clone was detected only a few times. The CDR3 DNA reads TGTGCCAGCAGCTTGGGACAGGGGAAGGGTCAGCCCCAGCATTTT. Protein sequence: CASSLGQGKGQPQHF. The chain carries TRBV13 and TRBJ1-5; 10 bases match TRBD1. The CDR3 has 15 residues. Germline CDR1 PRHDT, CDR2 FYEKMQ (reference sequence). V was clipped by 3 bases and J by 6 bases; unmatched bases: 5. Using reference TRBV13 and TRBJ1-5 for the parts outside the CDR3, the full variable domain is AAGVIQSPRHLIKEKRETATLKCYPIPRHDTVYWYQQGPGQDPQFLISFYEKMQSDKGSIPDRFSAQQFSDYHSELNMSSLELGDSALYFCASSLGQGKGQPQHFGDGTRLSIL.

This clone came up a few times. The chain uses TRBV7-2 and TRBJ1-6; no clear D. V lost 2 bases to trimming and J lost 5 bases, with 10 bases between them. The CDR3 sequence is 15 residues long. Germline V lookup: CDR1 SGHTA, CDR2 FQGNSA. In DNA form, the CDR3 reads TGTGCCAGCAGCTTACTTGGACTGAATAATTCACCCCTCCACTTT. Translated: CASSLLGLNNSPLHF. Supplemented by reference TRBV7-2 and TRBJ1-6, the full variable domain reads GAGVSQSPSNKVTEKGKDVELRCDPISGHTALYWYRQSLGQGLEFLIYFQGNSAPDKSGLPSDRFSAERTGGSVSTLTIQRTQQEDSAVYLCASSLLGLNNSPLHFGNGTRLTVT.

The CDR3 DNA reads as TGCAGCGTTGTAGCTAGCGGGGGCGGCGAGCAGTACTTC. Amino acids: CSVVASGGGEQYF. This chain joins TRBV29-1 and TRBJ2-7; 10 nucleotides match TRBD2. The V and J ends lost 4 bases and 6 bases, in that order; junction bases with no gene match: 6. This CDR3 contains 13 residues. The germline V gene has CDR1 SQVTM and CDR2 ANQGSEA.

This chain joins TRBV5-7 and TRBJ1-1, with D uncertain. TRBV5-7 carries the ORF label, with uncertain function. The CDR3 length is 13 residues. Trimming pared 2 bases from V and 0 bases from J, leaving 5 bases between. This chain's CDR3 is CASSFALNTEAFF. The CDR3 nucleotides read TGTGCCAGCAGCTTTGCCCTGAACACTGAAGCTTTCTTT.

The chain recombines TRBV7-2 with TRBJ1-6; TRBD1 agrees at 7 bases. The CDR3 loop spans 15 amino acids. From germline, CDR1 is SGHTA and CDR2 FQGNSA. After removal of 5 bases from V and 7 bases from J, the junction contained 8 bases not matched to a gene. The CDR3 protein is CASSIHRGMNSPLHF. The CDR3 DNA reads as TGTGCCAGCAGCATACACAGGGGAATGAATTCACCCCTCCACTTT.

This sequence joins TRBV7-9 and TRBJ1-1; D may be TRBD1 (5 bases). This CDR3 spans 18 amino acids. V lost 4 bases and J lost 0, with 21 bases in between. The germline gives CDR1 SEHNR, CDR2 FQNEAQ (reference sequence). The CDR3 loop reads CASSSFRAGRGMNTEAFF. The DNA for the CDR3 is TGTGCCAGCAGCTCCTTTCGGGCAGGGAGGGGAATGAACACTGAAGCTTTCTTT.

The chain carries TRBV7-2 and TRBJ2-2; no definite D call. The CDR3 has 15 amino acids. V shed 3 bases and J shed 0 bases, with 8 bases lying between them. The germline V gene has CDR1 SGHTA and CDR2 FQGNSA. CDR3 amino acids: CASSFGPSNTGELFF. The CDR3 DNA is TGTGCCAGCAGCTTTGGACCTTCGAACACCGGGGAGCTGTTTTTT.

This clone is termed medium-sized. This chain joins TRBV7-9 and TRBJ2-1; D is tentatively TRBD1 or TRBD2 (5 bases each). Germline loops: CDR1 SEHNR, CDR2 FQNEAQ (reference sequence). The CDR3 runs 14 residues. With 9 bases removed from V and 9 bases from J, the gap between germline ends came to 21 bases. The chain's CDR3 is CASTRDGTQGEQFF. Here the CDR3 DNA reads TGTGCCAGTACCCGGGACGGAACGCAGGGTGAGCAGTTCTTC.

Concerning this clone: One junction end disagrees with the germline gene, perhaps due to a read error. The CDR3 DNA follows: TGTGCCAGCAGCTTGGCGGGACCAGGCGGCCTCAATTTT. It encodes CASSLAGPGGLNF. The gene calls are TRBV5-5 and TRBJ1-5; a possible D gene is TRBD1 (5 bases). The CDR3 runs 13 residues. CDR1 SGHKS and CDR2 YYEKEE come from the germline V gene (reference sequence). Looking up the rest from reference TRBV5-5 and TRBJ1-5 gives the full variable domain: DAGVTQSPTHLIKTRGQQVTLRCSPISGHKSVSWYQQVLGQGPQFIFQYYEKEERGRGNFPDRFSARQFPNYSSELNVNALLLGDSALYLCASSLAGPGGLNFGDGTRLSIL.

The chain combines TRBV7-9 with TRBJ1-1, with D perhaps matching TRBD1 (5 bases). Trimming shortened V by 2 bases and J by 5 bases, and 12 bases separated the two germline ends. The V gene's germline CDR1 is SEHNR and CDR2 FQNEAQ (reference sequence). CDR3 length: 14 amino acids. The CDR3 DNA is TGTGCCAGCAGCTTACCCCCGGGGGGGACTGAAGCTTTCTTT. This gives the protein CASSLPPGGTEAFF.

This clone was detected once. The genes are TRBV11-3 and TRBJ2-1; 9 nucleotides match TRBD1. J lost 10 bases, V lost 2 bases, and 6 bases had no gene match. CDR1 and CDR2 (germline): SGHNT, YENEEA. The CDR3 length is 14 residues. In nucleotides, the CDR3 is TGTGCCAGCAGCTTATACAGGGGGCTTGGGGAGCAGTTCTTC. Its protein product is CASSLYRGLGEQFF.

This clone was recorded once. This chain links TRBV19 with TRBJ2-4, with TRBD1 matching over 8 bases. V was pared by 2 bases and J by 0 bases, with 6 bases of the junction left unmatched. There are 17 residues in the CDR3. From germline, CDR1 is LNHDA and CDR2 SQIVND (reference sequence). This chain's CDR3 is CASSITRQGLAKNIQYF. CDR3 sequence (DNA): TGTGCCAGTAGTATAACCAGACAGGGGTTAGCCAAAAACATTCAGTACTTC.

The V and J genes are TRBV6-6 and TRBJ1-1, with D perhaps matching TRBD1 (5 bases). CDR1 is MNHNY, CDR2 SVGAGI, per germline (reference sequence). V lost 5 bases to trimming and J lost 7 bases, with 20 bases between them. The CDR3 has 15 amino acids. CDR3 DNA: TGTGCCAGCAGTCCCATGACAGCTGGGCTAGGTGAAGCTTTCTTT. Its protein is CASSPMTAGLGEAFF.

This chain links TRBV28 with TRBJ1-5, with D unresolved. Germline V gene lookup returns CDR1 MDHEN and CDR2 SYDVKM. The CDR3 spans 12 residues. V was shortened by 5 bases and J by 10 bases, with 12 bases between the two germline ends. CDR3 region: CASSDGRAPQHF. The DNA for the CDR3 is TGTGCCAGCAGTGATGGACGGGCTCCCCAGCATTTT.

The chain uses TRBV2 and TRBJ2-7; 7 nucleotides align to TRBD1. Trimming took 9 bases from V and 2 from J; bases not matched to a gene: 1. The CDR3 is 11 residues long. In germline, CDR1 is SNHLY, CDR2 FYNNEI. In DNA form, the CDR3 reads TGTGCCAGTGGACAGGCCTACGAGCAGTACTTC. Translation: CASGQAYEQYF.